This T cell receptor beta chain was captured in a study of blood T cells in healthy people across ages (dated by TCRdb to the mid-2010s). Background on the whole study: In model experiments, roughly one uniquely barcoded TCR beta cDNA molecule per two T cells was captured by template switching. To track age-related changes in TCR beta repertoire diversity, the study relied on deep sequencing normalized with unique cDNA molecular identifiers. The donors were split into four age groups: young (average about 16 years), middle-aged (39), aged (roughly 60) and long-lived (roughly 80). Donors of different ages were randomly distributed across sequencing lanes to avoid experimental bias. The study analyzed two additional independent replicas of 1 million unique cDNA reads from the same blood draw for two donors, one aged 18 to 29 and one aged 80 or older.

Results and caveats for the whole study, not just this receptor: Compared with the aged group, more naive CD4+ T cells, fewer expanded clones and increased TCR diversity were shown by the long-lived group, suggesting age selection. Donor CMV infection status was unknown, potentially confounding age-related changes in expanded clonotypes. The percentage of naive T cells measured by flow cytometry correlated strongly with observed TCR beta diversity. Estimates of total diversity from one million sequenced T cells were regarded as lower bounds and underestimates. Since profiling was done on bulk unsorted PBMCs, naive and antigen-experienced compartments could not be conclusively compared. As age increased, observed TCR beta diversity per million T cells dropped in a roughly linear way, and a significant reduction was already evident by age about 40.

Including the terminal cysteine and phenylalanine, the CDR3 comprises 15 residues. CDR3 DNA is the only sequence kept; it has 45 bases, read in frame from the first base. The germline V gene (reference sequence) provides CDR1 MNHEY and CDR2 SMNVEV. After removal of 4 bases from V and 4 bases from J, the junction retains 8 bases not matched to a gene. Systemically healthy Caucasian individuals from Russia, around 38 in total and aged roughly 6 to 100 years, were included as donors. Each donor gave 9 to 10 milliliters of peripheral blood, collected into EDTA-treated Vacutainer tubes. PBMCs were isolated by Ficoll-Paque density-gradient centrifugation, with at least 7 million obtained per sample. Trizol reagent was used to extract total RNA from the PBMCs, yielding at least 5 micrograms per sample. For every donor, an aliquot of PBMCs went through flow cytometry to measure the percentages of naive CD45RAhigh/CD27high T cells.

The library was made by 5' RACE. Sequencing relied on an Illumina HiSeq 2500. A second roughly 6 to 11 cycle PCR used a sample-barcoded 5' primer and a J-beta primer mix. A template-switch 5' adaptor carrying 12 random nucleotides introduced a unique molecular identifier onto each TCR beta cDNA molecule. Each sample yielded at least 2.5 million CDR3-containing paired-end reads. First-strand cDNA synthesis was performed from all RNA using the Mint cDNA synthesis kit, with priming by a TRBC-specific oligonucleotide. Following uracil-DNA glycosylase treatment, all cDNA underwent a first 18-cycle PCR with the universal primers M1SS and BC2_uni_R. In the paper's pipeline: Normalization of each sample was performed by random selection of 1 million high-quality reads, each carrying a distinct molecular identifier. Reads with shared molecular identifiers were discarded instead of being binned into consensus sequences. CDR3 identification, clonotype clustering and error correction used MiTCR with a Q25 quality threshold and the strictest error-elimination algorithm. A nonparametric unseen species model using Euler transformation provided a lower-bound estimate of total TCR beta diversity. The public reads were reprocessed in TCRdb via fastp at Q25 and MiXCR, keeping in-frame beta chains. All rows with the same CDR3 protein become a single entry with the most common DNA and genes. What appears here as the V and J calls and clone size reflects TCRdb's work, not the paper's. This sample has 800,000 to 950,000 distinct CDR3 sequences in its table, and 48% of those were observed once. The ten largest clonotypes hold about an eighth of the sample.

This clonotype appeared a few times. The antigen it recognizes is unknown. No clone much larger than this one lies a single base away; base qualities are absent. The TCR was taken from a man aged 30-40 years in good health. The sequence joins TRBV27 to TRBJ2-7; TRBD2 matches 9 bases in the middle. The sample was blood. The bases are TGTGCCAGCAGTTCCCCGGGACTAGCCCTTTACGAGCAGTACTTC. Its product reads: CASSSPGLALYEQYF.